This is a list of T cell receptor beta chains from one sample in a study of Graves' ophthalmopathy and Graves' hyperthyroidism. TCRdb reprocessed the multiplex PCR reads via MiXCR and lists one record per CDR3 protein. The table lists about 1.1 million distinct CDR3 sequences, around a third of them singletons. The source material was peripheral blood or thyroid tissue (not recorded which). The receptors originated from an adult man with Graves' hyperthyroidism. The CDR3 runs from the conserved cysteine through the conserved F or W. The D gene is left open where the match is weak. Some rows have no size entry. The others give once, few or many, or a class for an expanded clone.

D gene: TRBD2
J gene: TRBJ2-6
clone size: few
V gene: TRBV12-3/TRBV12-4
CDR3 protein: CASCSPWTSGLSGANVLTF
CDR3 DNA: TGTGCCAGCTGCAGCCCTTGGACTAGCGGGCTCTCTGGGGCCAACGTCCTGACTTTC

D gene: TRBD2
J gene: TRBJ2-7
clone size: many
V gene: TRBV10-3
CDR3 protein: CAIRTGLAGTSSYEQYF
CDR3 DNA: TGTGCCATCAGGACGGGACTAGCGGGGACTAGCTCCTACGAGCAGTACTTC

D gene: NA
J gene: TRBJ1-3
clone size: many
V gene: TRBV15
CDR3 protein: CATSRAKEASSGNTIYF
CDR3 DNA: TGTGCCACCAGCAGAGCGAAGGAAGCTTCTTCTGGAAACACCATATATTTT

D gene: NA
J gene: TRBJ2-7
clone size: NA
V gene: TRBV12-3/TRBV12-4
CDR3 protein: CASSSHLDSYEQYF
CDR3 DNA: TGTGCCAGCAGTTCACACTTGGACAGTTACGAGCAGTACTTC

D gene: TRBD1
J gene: TRBJ1-1
clone size: many
V gene: TRBV20-1
CDR3 protein: CSASDRGRATEAFF
CDR3 DNA: TGCAGTGCAAGTGACAGGGGGCGCGCCACTGAAGCTTTCTTT

D gene: NA
J gene: TRBJ2-5
clone size: many
V gene: TRBV20-1
CDR3 protein: CSAMAVTEETQYF
CDR3 DNA: TGCAGTGCTATGGCCGTCACAGAAGAGACCCAGTACTTC

D gene: NA
J gene: TRBJ1-5
clone size: few
V gene: TRBV10-2
CDR3 protein: CASSLGSRAGNQPQHF
CDR3 DNA: TGTGCCAGCAGTTTAGGTAGCAGGGCAGGCAATCAGCCCCAGCATTTT

D gene: NA
J gene: TRBJ1-1
clone size: NA
V gene: TRBV20-1
CDR3 protein: CRGGPPMNTEAFF
CDR3 DNA: TGCAGGGGGGGCCCGCCTATGAACACTGAAGCTTTCTTT

D gene: TRBD1
J gene: TRBJ1-1
clone size: many
V gene: TRBV7-9
CDR3 protein: CASSLAGQGALNTEAFF
CDR3 DNA: TGTGCCAGCAGCTTAGCCGGGCAGGGGGCGTTGAACACTGAAGCTTTCTTT

D gene: NA
J gene: TRBJ2-5
clone size: NA
V gene: TRBV7-2
CDR3 protein: CASSFKTGKQETQYF
CDR3 DNA: TGTGCCAGCAGCTTCAAAACAGGCAAGCAAGAGACCCAGTACTTC

D gene: NA
J gene: TRBJ1-6
clone size: many
V gene: TRBV7-2
CDR3 protein: CASSFGQSSYNSPLHF
CDR3 DNA: TGTGCCAGCAGCTTTGGACAGAGCTCCTATAATTCACCCCTCCACTTT

D gene: NA
J gene: TRBJ1-5
clone size: many
V gene: TRBV25-1
CDR3 protein: CASSAPGPGDQPQHF
CDR3 DNA: TGTGCCAGCAGCGCCCCGGGACCTGGGGACCAGCCCCAGCATTTT

D gene: NA
J gene: TRBJ1-2
clone size: NA
V gene: TRBV19
CDR3 protein: CASGIKEIGYTF
CDR3 DNA: TGTGCCAGCGGGATTAAGGAAATCGGCTACACCTTC

D gene: NA
J gene: TRBJ2-5
clone size: few
V gene: TRBV28
CDR3 protein: CASSLSQSGETQYF
CDR3 DNA: TGTGCCAGCAGTTTATCGCAGTCGGGGGAGACCCAGTACTTC

D gene: TRBD2
J gene: TRBJ2-7
clone size: few
V gene: TRBV11-2
CDR3 protein: CASSYSRTSGSTHSYEQYF
CDR3 DNA: TGTGCCAGCAGCTATTCACGGACTAGCGGGAGCACTCACTCCTACGAGCAGTACTTC

D gene: NA
J gene: TRBJ2-7
clone size: NA
V gene: TRBV7-2
CDR3 protein: CASSPIYGGTAYGQYF
CDR3 DNA: TGTGCCAGCAGCCCTATATATGGAGGGACAGCCTACGGGCAGTACTTC

D gene: NA
J gene: TRBJ2-7
clone size: many
V gene: TRBV7-2
CDR3 protein: CASSLVFRLGSVEQYF
CDR3 DNA: TGTGCCAGCAGCTTAGTTTTCAGACTAGGCTCGGTTGAGCAGTACTTC

D gene: TRBD1
J gene: TRBJ1-1
clone size: many
V gene: TRBV6-1
CDR3 protein: CASSPGGWTEAFF
CDR3 DNA: TGTGCCAGCAGTCCAGGGGGTTGGACTGAAGCTTTCTTT

D gene: NA
J gene: TRBJ2-5
clone size: many
V gene: TRBV4-1
CDR3 protein: CASSQVRDTPETQYF
CDR3 DNA: TGCGCCAGCAGCCAAGTAAGGGACACCCCAGAGACCCAGTACTTC

D gene: TRBD1
J gene: TRBJ2-7
clone size: NA
V gene: TRBV20-1
CDR3 protein: CSAGGQGANEQYF
CDR3 DNA: TGCAGTGCTGGGGGACAGGGGGCGAACGAGCAGTACTTC

D gene: NA
J gene: TRBJ2-2
clone size: few
V gene: TRBV11-2
CDR3 protein: CASSPQAGRYHGELFF
CDR3 DNA: TGTGCCAGCAGCCCCCAGGCGGGGAGATATCACGGGGAGCTGTTTTTT

D gene: TRBD1
J gene: TRBJ2-2
clone size: many
V gene: TRBV29-1
CDR3 protein: CSVTGGDGELFF
CDR3 DNA: TGCAGCGTTACAGGGGGTGACGGGGAGCTGTTTTTT

D gene: NA
J gene: TRBJ2-7
clone size: many
V gene: TRBV2
CDR3 protein: CASSDQGTSSYEQYF
CDR3 DNA: TGTGCCAGCAGTGATCAGGGGACGAGCTCCTACGAGCAGTACTTC

D gene: TRBD1
J gene: TRBJ2-7
clone size: NA
V gene: TRBV4-3
CDR3 protein: CASSQAIQGQGAYEQYF
CDR3 DNA: TGCGCCAGCAGCCAAGCCATTCAGGGACAGGGGGCCTACGAGCAGTACTTC

D gene: NA
J gene: TRBJ2-3
clone size: NA
V gene: TRBV15
CDR3 protein: CATSRGQEKADTQYF
CDR3 DNA: TGTGCCACCAGCAGAGGACAGGAAAAGGCAGATACGCAGTATTTT